One and the same sample provided the 10 T cell receptor beta chains below, sequenced in a study of blood T cells in healthy people across ages. Using a J-beta primer mix together with a sample-barcoded 5' primer, a second PCR was run for roughly 7 to 11 cycles. A single record per CDR3 protein comes from TCRdb applying MiXCR to the 5' RACE reads. The data show approximately 810,000 distinct CDR3 sequences, around 36% seen once. Sequenced: blood. Receptors were obtained from a man aged 18 to 35 in good health.

As for this clonotype: A much larger clone lies a single base off, so this may be a read error. The V call is TRBV29-1, the J call TRBJ2-5; D uncertain. CDR3 size: 12 residues. The germline V and J ends were trimmed by 4 bases and 4 bases, with 10 bases remaining between them. Germline CDR1 and CDR2: SQVTM and ANQGSEA. The CDR3 is CSVGWGIETQYF. As DNA, the CDR3 is TGCAGCGTTGGCTGGGGAATAGAGACCCAGTACTTC.

V gene TRBV7-9 combines with J gene TRBJ1-4; a weak D match, TRBD1 (5 bases). Deletions cut 4 bases from V and 8 bases from J, with 17 bases between. The CDR3 totals 15 residues. Germline V CDR1 and CDR2: SEHNR, FQNEAQ (reference sequence). The CDR3 spells CASSSTGQGGEKLFF. The CDR3 DNA reads as TGTGCCAGCAGCTCAACCGGCCAGGGAGGAGAAAAACTGTTTTTT.

This chain links TRBV4-3 with TRBJ2-3; a weak D match, TRBD2 (6 bases). The CDR3 is 15 amino acids. Germline V gene sequence: CDR1 LGHNA, CDR2 YSLEER. V gave up 1 base and J gave up 8 bases, with 16 bases separating them. The CDR3 here is CASSQVGGVAGTQYF. The CDR3 DNA reads as TGCGCCAGCAGCCAAGTCGGAGGGGTAGCCGGTACGCAGTATTTT.

This clonotype showed up just a few times. The chain uses TRBV20-1 and TRBJ1-2; D is ambiguous. Germline V CDR1 and CDR2: DFQATT, SNEGSKA (reference sequence). The length of the CDR3 is 11 residues. The V gene lost 1 base and the J gene lost 8 bases, with 8 bases spanning the gap. The CDR3 is CSARGIDGYTF. As DNA, the CDR3 is TGCAGTGCTAGAGGGATTGACGGCTACACCTTC.

This chain joins TRBV25-1 and TRBJ2-7; maybe TRBD1 (6 bases). The CDR3 covers 15 residues. The V and J ends lost 3 bases and 3 bases respectively, with 15 bases between them. Germline lookup yields CDR1 MGHDK and CDR2 SYGVNS. The CDR3 reads CASSDDPRDNYEQYF. CDR3 sequence (DNA): TGTGCCAGCAGTGATGATCCACGGGACAACTACGAGCAGTACTTC.

V usage is TRBV11-3 and J usage is TRBJ2-5; D is unresolved. Trimming pared 6 bases from V and 6 bases from J, leaving 17 bases between. Per the germline V gene, CDR1 is SGHNT and CDR2 is YENEEA. CDR3 size: 14 residues. CDR3 nucleotides: TGTGCCAGCAGTCCTAGTAGTGACCGGCAGACCCAGTACTTC. Its translation: CASSPSSDRQTQYF.

Note on this clonotype: An end of the junction differs from the germline gene, which may be a read error. The genes are TRBV20-1 and TRBJ1-6; no clear D. This CDR3 spans 13 amino acids. Looked up from germline, CDR1 is DFQATT and CDR2 is SNEGSKA (reference sequence). The chain's CDR3 is CSAMEGGDSPPHF. The DNA for the CDR3 is TGCAGTGCTATGGAGGGAGGCGATTCACCCCCCCACTTT.

Details on this clonotype: This may come from a read error, since a much larger clone is one base off. This chain links TRBV4-1 with TRBJ2-1, with 7 nucleotides matching TRBD1. Germline CDR1 reads MGHRA; CDR2 reads YSYEKL. The CDR3 has 16 residues. The CDR3 here is CASSQPSRDSYNEQVF. CDR3 nucleotide sequence: TGCGCCAGCAGCCAACCAAGCCGGGACAGCTACAATGAGCAGGTCTTC.

This clonotype was observed a few times. This chain uses TRBV7-2 with TRBJ2-2; D gene ambiguous. The CDR3 is 15 amino acids. Germline loops: CDR1 SGHTA, CDR2 FQGNSA. V was trimmed by 5 bases and J by 3 bases, leaving 13 bases between them. CDR3 bases: TGTGCCAGCAGCCCGGACCGGCCGGACACCGGGGAGCTGTTTTTT. Its translation: CASSPDRPDTGELFF.

This clonotype was counted only a few times. The V call is TRBV20-1, the J call TRBJ1-2; D unresolved. CDR1 is DFQATT, CDR2 SNEGSKA, per germline (reference sequence). The ends were cut back, 1 base at V and 6 bases at J, with 6 bases in the middle. The CDR3 runs 11 residues. CDR3 sequence reads: CSARGLDGYTF. For the CDR3, the DNA is TGCAGTGCTAGAGGGTTGGATGGCTACACCTTC.